The source of this T cell receptor (beta chain) is a study of T cells in Graves' hyperthyroidism and ophthalmopathy. Study as a whole: Blood was drawn when the patient was first diagnosed and still untreated. Study-wide findings and caveats: Patients with ophthalmopathy were separated from those with stable hyperthyroidism by a 13 V-J model.

With V trimmed by 5 bases and J by 5 bases, 21 bases remained unmatched. There are 19 residues in the CDR3. Looked up from germline, CDR1 is MNHNS and CDR2 is SASEGT. Researchers amplified the TCR beta CDR3 regions from RNA transcripts. HTBI primers were the set used in a first-round RT-PCR of the TCR CDR3. TCRdb reprocessed the multiplex PCR reads via MiXCR and lists one record per CDR3 protein. The sample includes 250,000 or so distinct CDR3 sequences, approximately 16% of them seen just once. Diagnoses rested on clinical symptoms, serum thyroxine and TRAb, thyroid ultrasound and orbital computed tomography. In this sample, this clonotype turned up a few times. Its specificity is unknown.

The clonotype comes from a woman aged 45-59 years with Graves' hyperthyroidism that later progressed to Graves' ophthalmopathy. The chain carries TRBV6-1 and TRBJ1-5; TRBD1 matches at 7 bases. Input material: blood. In DNA, the CDR3 is TGTGCCAGCAGTTGGGGCCCGGTTGGGCCGGGACAGACCTATCAGCCCCAGCATTTT. Residues: CASSWGPVGPGQTYQPQHF.